The 32 T cell receptor beta chains listed next were all sequenced from one sample in a study of blood T cell repertoires in COVID-19 (TCRdb year 2020). Receptors were amplified or captured by the immunoSEQ multiplex PCR assay. In its TCRdb copy, this immuneACCESS table keeps in-frame sequences only and misses some clones. Where compared with another copy, unresolved V genes explain less than half of these, and the others have no known cause. This sample holds a few hundred thousand clones; 84% were observed only once. The ten largest clones capture 3.5% to 5% of the sample. The sample comprised PBMCs or T cells enriched from blood (not recorded which). The source of these receptors is a man younger than 45 with acute COVID-19.

The gene calls are TRBV7-2 and TRBJ2-5; 8 nucleotides align to TRBD2. V shed 3 bases, J shed 5 bases, and the junction held 5 bases outside the gene matches. From germline, CDR1 is SGHTA and CDR2 FQGNSA. The CDR3 runs 14 residues. CDR3 sequence: CASSFGGGGETQYF. The CDR3 DNA follows: TGTGCCAGCAGCTTCGGGGGGGGCGGCGAGACCCAGTACTTC.

The CDR3 protein is CASSLPGSRGYNEQFF. The CDR3 bases are TGTGCCAGCAGCTTGCCCGGGTCAAGAGGGTACAATGAGCAGTTCTTC. The V and J genes are TRBV5-4 and TRBJ2-1; possible D gene TRBD2, 5 bases. The V and J ends lost 1 base and 4 bases respectively, with 15 bases between them. The CDR3 totals 16 residues. Germline-derived CDR1 and CDR2 are SGHNT and YYREEE (reference sequence).

This clone was seen a few times. The chain is built from TRBV7-2 and TRBJ2-1; D is uncertain. CDR1 and CDR2 (germline): SGHTA, FQGNSA. CDR3 size: 11 residues. V lost 5 bases to trimming and J lost 10 bases, with 9 bases between them. The CDR3, as DNA: TGTGCCAGCAGCCCCAGTTACGAGCAGTTCTTC. Translation: CASSPSYEQFF.

The J gene is TRBJ1-6, the V gene TRBV9, with 9 bases matching TRBD1. Germline V gene data show CDR1 as SGDLS and CDR2 as YYNGEE. Trimming took 0 bases from V and 9 from J; bases not matched to a gene: 4. The CDR3 is 15 residues long. The CDR3 region has the DNA TGTGCCAGCAGCGTAGAGGGACAGGGTACTTCACCCCTCCACTTT. Residues: CASSVEGQGTSPLHF.

The chain recombines TRBV7-9 with TRBJ1-1, with 10 bases fitting TRBD1. The germline gives CDR1 SEHNR, CDR2 FQNEAQ (reference sequence). Trimming at V came to 4 bases and at J to 6 bases, leaving 8 bases not matched to a gene. This CDR3 comprises 15 residues. This chain's CDR3 is CASSSIGQGVPEAFF. The CDR3 coding sequence is TGTGCCAGCAGCTCTATCGGACAGGGGGTTCCTGAAGCTTTCTTT. The full variable domain, completed using reference TRBV7-9 and TRBJ1-1, is DTGVSQNPRHKITKRGQNVTFRCDPISEHNRLYWYRQTLGQGPEFLTYFQNEAQLEKSRLLSDRFSAERPKGSFSTLEIQRTEQGDSAMYLCASSSIGQGVPEAFFGQGTRLTVV.

The chain has TRBV12-5 and TRBJ2-1, with 7 bases that match TRBD1. The CDR3 sequence is 14 residues long. Trimming removed 6 bases from V and 3 bases from J; junction bases left unmatched: 5. Germline V lookup: CDR1 LGHNT, CDR2 FRNRAP. The CDR3 sequence is CASGTQGNYNEQFF. CDR3 DNA: TGTGCTAGTGGCACACAGGGGAACTACAATGAGCAGTTCTTC.

The chain carries TRBV6-2 or TRBV6-3 and TRBJ2-6; 8 positions agree with TRBD2. The CDR3 sequence is 17 residues long. The junction had 3 bases not matched to a gene; V was cut back by 2 bases and J by 0 bases. Germline V lookup: CDR1 MNHEY, CDR2 SVGEGT. CDR3 bases: TGTGCCAGCAGTTACGCGGGAGGAATCTCTGGGGCCAACGTCCTGACTTTC. Translated: CASSYAGGISGANVLTF.

The chain is built from TRBV30 and TRBJ1-4; tentatively, D is TRBD1 (6 bases). Germline lookup yields CDR1 GTSNPN and CDR2 SVGIG (reference sequence). Trimming cost V 1 base and J 10 bases, with 10 bases left between them. The CDR3 consists of 12 residues. The CDR3 spells CAWSEQGAKLFF. The CDR3 nucleotides are TGTGCCTGGAGTGAACAGGGCGCAAAACTGTTTTTT.

The chain employs TRBV7-8 and TRBJ1-2; D perhaps matches TRBD1 (5 bases). The germline V gene encodes CDR1 SGHVS and CDR2 FQNEAQ. Trimming cost V 5 bases and J 4 bases, with 17 bases left between them. The CDR3 runs to 15 residues. The CDR3 region has the DNA TGTGCCAGCAGCCTTTACCCCGGGGGAAGCTATGGCTACACCTTC. This codes for CASSLYPGGSYGYTF.

The chain uses TRBV20-1 and TRBJ2-1; D gene uncertain. V shed 5 bases and J shed 10 bases, with 12 bases lying between them. The CDR3 runs 11 residues. Germline V gene data show CDR1 as DFQATT and CDR2 as SNEGSKA (reference sequence). DNA for the CDR3: TGCAGTGCTCCCAAGAACACCGAGCAGTTCTTC. It specifies CSAPKNTEQFF.

The gene calls are TRBV9 and TRBJ1-1; D not certain. In germline, CDR1 is SGDLS, CDR2 YYNGEE. The CDR3 loop spans 15 amino acids. Trimming shortened V by 0 bases and J by 8 bases, and 17 bases separated the two germline ends. This CDR3 reads CASSVDLGAASEAFF. Here the CDR3 DNA reads TGTGCCAGCAGCGTAGATCTGGGAGCCGCGTCCGAAGCTTTCTTT.

This clone appeared a single time. Other DNA sequences in the sample encode the same CDR3. The V gene is TRBV28, the J gene TRBJ1-1; 7 bases align to TRBD1. Trimming took 9 bases from V and 5 from J; bases not matched to a gene: 6. The germline V gene has CDR1 MDHEN and CDR2 SYDVKM. This CDR3 is 12 amino acids long. CDR3 amino acids: CASNRGRTEAFF. In DNA, the CDR3 is TGTGCCAGTAACAGGGGCAGGACTGAAGCTTTCTTT.

The J gene is TRBJ1-1, the V gene TRBV5-6, with 8 bases lining up with TRBD1. V shed 4 bases and J 5 bases; nucleotides not matched to a gene: 10. Germline V gives CDR1 SGHDT, CDR2 YYEEEE. CDR3 length: 15 residues. CDR3 sequence reads: CASSADRGTPTEAFF. CDR3 nucleotide sequence: TGTGCCAGCAGCGCCGACAGGGGTACGCCGACTGAAGCTTTCTTT. Variable domain in full (rest from reference TRBV5-6 and TRBJ1-1): DAGVTQSPTHLIKTRGQQVTLRCSPKSGHDTVSWYQQALGQGPQFIFQYYEEEERQRGNFPDRFSGHQFPNYSSELNVNALLLGDSALYLCASSADRGTPTEAFFGQGTRLTVV.

This clone appeared once. The rearrangement joins TRBV3-1 (or the pseudogene TRBV3-2) to TRBJ2-3; no clear D. Deletions cut 2 bases from V and 0 bases from J, with 3 bases between. The CDR3 has 13 residues. The germline CDR1 and CDR2 sequences are LGHDT and YNNKEL (reference sequence). CDR3 sequence: CASSQPSTDTQYF. In DNA, the CDR3 is TGTGCCAGCAGCCAACCGAGCACAGATACGCAGTATTTT.

The chain recombines TRBV11-2 with TRBJ1-4, with TRBD1 matching 9 bases. The V gene's germline CDR1 is SGHAT and CDR2 FQNNGV. There are 14 residues in the CDR3. V lost 4 bases to trimming and J lost 6 bases; unmatched junction nucleotides: 3. The CDR3 spells CASSSRDRDEKLFF. The CDR3 DNA sequence: TGTGCCAGCAGCTCCCGGGACAGGGATGAAAAACTGTTTTTT.

This chain links TRBV4-1 with TRBJ2-1, with D possibly being TRBD1 (6 bases). CDR1 is MGHRA, CDR2 YSYEKL, per germline. This CDR3 contains 17 residues. Trimming stripped 1 base from V and 10 bases from J, with 23 bases between. For the CDR3, the DNA is TGCGCCAGCAGCCAAGTGGGGCGGACAGCTCACAATGGGGAGCAGTTCTTC. Amino acids: CASSQVGRTAHNGEQFF.

In this sample, this clone turned up a few times. The chain couples TRBV19 to TRBJ1-5, with 8 bases fitting TRBD1. Germline assignment: CDR1 LNHDA and CDR2 SQIVND (reference sequence). V lost 8 bases and J lost 6; bases outside the gene matches: 6. The CDR3 covers 13 residues. The CDR3 region is CASGQGETQPQHF. The CDR3 bases are TGTGCCAGTGGACAGGGAGAAACTCAGCCCCAGCATTTT.

This rearrangement joins TRBV9 to TRBJ2-3; D is possibly TRBD1 (6 bases). V dropped 0 bases and J dropped 0 bases, with 11 bases sitting between them. This CDR3 region has 16 residues. Germline V lookup: CDR1 SGDLS, CDR2 YYNGEE. The CDR3 DNA sequence: TGTGCCAGCAGCGTAGCGGACAGCCCTAGCACAGATACGCAGTATTTT. This translates into CASSVADSPSTDTQYF.

This chain joins TRBV9 and TRBJ1-6, with TRBD1 matching 10 bases. The CDR3 spans 15 residues. Germline V gene lookup returns CDR1 SGDLS and CDR2 YYNGEE. V gave up 3 bases and J gave up 9 bases; unmatched junction bases: 6. In DNA form, the CDR3 reads TGTGCCAGCAGCGCCCCGGGGACAGGGGCTTCACCCCTCCACTTT. The encoded protein is CASSAPGTGASPLHF. The whole variable domain, filled in from reference TRBV9 and TRBJ1-6, reads DSGVTQTPKHLITATGQRVTLRCSPRSGDLSVYWYQQSLDQGLQFLIQYYNGEERAKGNILERFSAQQFPDLHSELNLSSLELGDSALYFCASSAPGTGASPLHFGNGTRLTVT.

This clone was recorded once. The chain uses TRBV19 and TRBJ2-2, with 11 nucleotides matching TRBD2. The junction had 7 bases not matched to a gene; V was cut back by 4 bases and J by 0 bases. This CDR3 region has 18 residues. The germline CDR1 and CDR2 sequences are LNHDA and SQIVND (reference sequence). This CDR3 is CASSTPTSGIANTGELFF. Written as DNA, the CDR3 is TGTGCCAGTAGTACCCCGACTAGCGGGATCGCGAACACCGGGGAGCTGTTTTTT.

The genes are TRBV11-2 and TRBJ2-1; D call uncertain. The germline CDR1 and CDR2 sequences are SGHAT and FQNNGV. This CDR3 comprises 13 residues. The V end was cut by 3 bases, the J end by 2 bases, with 5 bases between. The CDR3 nucleotides are TGTGCCAGCAGCTTTTATCCCTACAATGAGCAGTTCTTC. Amino acid sequence: CASSFYPYNEQFF.

The rearrangement joins TRBV7-9 to TRBJ1-5; 8 bases line up with TRBD1. Per the germline V gene, CDR1 is SEHNR and CDR2 is FQNEAQ (reference sequence). V lost 4 bases, J lost 6 bases, and 5 bases stayed unmatched. The CDR3 totals 14 residues. The CDR3 loop reads CASSSTGDGQPQHF. The DNA for the CDR3 is TGTGCCAGCAGCTCGACAGGGGATGGTCAGCCCCAGCATTTT.

J is TRBJ2-3 and V is TRBV27, with 7 bases lining up with TRBD1. V was clipped by 7 bases and J by 2 bases; unmatched bases: 9. The CDR3 loop spans 15 amino acids. Germline CDR1 reads MNHEY; CDR2 reads SMNVEV (reference sequence). The CDR3 reads CASMYRGIPTDTQYF. CDR3 DNA: TGTGCCAGCATGTACAGGGGAATCCCCACAGATACGCAGTATTTT.

This clone was observed a single time. The chain links TRBV2 to TRBJ1-3; 10 positions agree with TRBD1. Trimming cost V 2 bases and J 0 bases; bases outside gene matches: 4. The CDR3 covers 17 residues. Germline assignment: CDR1 SNHLY and CDR2 FYNNEI. CDR3 nucleotides: TGTGCCAGCAGTGAAACGACAGGGGGCGTCTCTGGAAACACCATATATTTT. Amino acid sequence: CASSETTGGVSGNTIYF.

The rearrangement links TRBV5-8 to TRBJ2-7, with no clear D. The CDR3 has 11 residues. V was shortened by 4 bases and J by 3 bases, with 5 bases between the two germline ends. Germline CDR1 reads SGHTS; CDR2 reads YDEGEE. CDR3 nucleotide sequence: TGTGCCAGCAGCCTAGACTACGAGCAGTACGTC. It encodes CASSLDYEQYV.

The rearrangement uses TRBV5-6 and TRBJ1-1; D unresolved. Per germline, CDR1 SGHDT and CDR2 YYEEEE. The CDR3 totals 15 residues. The V gene lost 7 bases and the J gene lost 4 bases, with 20 bases spanning the gap. The CDR3 sequence is CASLLQALGSTEAFF. The DNA of the CDR3 is TGTGCCAGCCTGCTTCAGGCCCTGGGGAGCACTGAAGCTTTCTTT.

J is TRBJ1-4 and V is TRBV18; no reliable D call. V lost 5 bases and J 3 bases, leaving 10 bases between the germline ends. This CDR3 spans 14 amino acids. The germline V gene encodes CDR1 KGHSH and CDR2 LQKENI. The CDR3 protein is CASSTGSANEKLFF. The DNA of the CDR3 is TGTGCCAGCTCAACGGGTTCGGCTAATGAAAAACTGTTTTTT.

This chain uses TRBV6-4 with TRBJ2-3; 7 positions agree with TRBD2. This CDR3 has 15 residues. The germline CDR1 and CDR2 sequences are MRHNA and SNTAGT. V gave up 6 bases and J gave up 3 bases; unmatched junction bases: 9. CDR3 sequence reads: CASSPMLADTDTQYF. The CDR3 nucleotides are TGTGCCAGCAGCCCTATGCTAGCGGATACAGATACGCAGTATTTT.

This chain connects TRBV5-1 to TRBJ2-5; the D is unclear. Germline V lookup: CDR1 SGHRS, CDR2 YFSETQ. The CDR3 is 13 amino acids. V was shortened by 2 bases and J by 1 base, with 6 bases between the two germline ends. The CDR3 region has the DNA TGCGCCAGCAGCTTTTCTAGCCAAGAGACCCAGTACTTC. Protein sequence: CASSFSSQETQYF.

The rearrangement uses TRBV28 and TRBJ1-1; the D is unclear. Germline V gene lookup returns CDR1 MDHEN and CDR2 SYDVKM. The CDR3 loop spans 13 amino acids. V was shortened by 5 bases and J by 11 bases, with 18 bases between the two germline ends. The CDR3, as DNA: TGTGCCAGCAGTCCACCGCGGGGTGATTGGGCTTTCTTT. It translates to CASSPPRGDWAFF. The full variable domain, completed using reference TRBV28 and TRBJ1-1, is DVKVTQSSRYLVKRTGEKVFLECVQDMDHENMFWYRQDPGLGLRLIYFSYDVKMKEKGDIPEGYSVSREKKERFSLILESASTNQTSMYLCASSPPRGDWAFFGQGTRLTVV.

The J gene is TRBJ1-5, the V gene TRBV2; weak D call: TRBD1 (6 bases). Germline V lookup: CDR1 SNHLY, CDR2 FYNNEI. V lost 5 bases and J lost 1, with 9 bases in between. This CDR3 spans 14 amino acids. CDR3 DNA sequence: TGTGCCAGCAGTTCGGGGGGCAGCAATCAGCCCCAGCATTTT. As protein: CASSSGGSNQPQHF.

V gene TRBV3-1 (or the pseudogene TRBV3-2) combines with J gene TRBJ1-3, with 7 bases aligning to TRBD1. V shed 6 bases and J 4 bases; nucleotides not matched to a gene: 9. CDR3 length equals 15 residues. Germline CDR1 is LGHDT and CDR2 is YNNKEL (reference sequence). CDR3 region: CASSLTGTEGNTIYF. CDR3 DNA sequence: TGTGCCAGCAGTCTTACCGGGACAGAAGGAAACACCATATATTTT.